This T cell receptor beta chain was captured by sequencing in a study of T cell repertoires in cytomegalovirus infection. Overall study: CMV epitopes used comprised recently identified HLA-C-restricted ones and well-studied HLA-B-restricted ones. Carrying CMV and the relevant HLA type showed in public TCR beta signatures.

TCRdb passed the reads through MiXCR, listing each CDR3 protein once. Here the sample spans approximately 1,000,000 distinct CDR3 sequences, approximately 31% being singletons. This CDR3 contains 13 residues. Between the trimmed V and J ends, which lost 5 bases and 4 bases, there was a span of 12 bases. The germline gives CDR1 LNHDA, CDR2 SQIVND (reference sequence). Broader study findings: Across the ex vivo response, the dominant clonotypes were HLA-C-restricted CMV-specific TCR beta clonotypes.

Notes on this clonotype: Its specificity is not known.

This chain connects TRBV19 to TRBJ2-7, with D possibly TRBD1 on 5 matching bases. The receptor comes from a human donor in good health (CMV status not recorded). Some clones in this sample may be carry-over from other donors' samples. Sequenced here: cultured CD8+ T cells from PBMCs, sampled from culture after CMV antigen stimulation. The chain's CDR3 is CASSAGLSYEQYF. The CDR3 DNA sequence: TGTGCCAGTAGTGCAGGGTTGAGTTACGAGCAGTACTTC.